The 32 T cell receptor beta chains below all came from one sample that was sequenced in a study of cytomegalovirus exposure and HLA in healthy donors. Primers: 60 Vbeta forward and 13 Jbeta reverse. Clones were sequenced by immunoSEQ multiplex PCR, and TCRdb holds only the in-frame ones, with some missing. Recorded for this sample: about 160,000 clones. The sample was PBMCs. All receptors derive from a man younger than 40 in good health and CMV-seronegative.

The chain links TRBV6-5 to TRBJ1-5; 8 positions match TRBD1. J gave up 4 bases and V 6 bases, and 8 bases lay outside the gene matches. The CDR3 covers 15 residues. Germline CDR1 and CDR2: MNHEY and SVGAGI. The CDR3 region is CASRRQGPSNQPQHF. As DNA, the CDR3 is TGTGCCAGCAGACGACAGGGGCCCTCAAATCAGCCCCAGCATTTT.

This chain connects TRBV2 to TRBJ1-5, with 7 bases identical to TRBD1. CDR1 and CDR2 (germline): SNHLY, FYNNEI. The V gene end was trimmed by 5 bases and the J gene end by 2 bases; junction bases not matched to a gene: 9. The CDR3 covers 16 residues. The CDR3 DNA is TGTGCCAGCAGTTTGGGACAGCTTGGGGGCAATCAGCCCCAGCATTTT. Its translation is CASSLGQLGGNQPQHF.

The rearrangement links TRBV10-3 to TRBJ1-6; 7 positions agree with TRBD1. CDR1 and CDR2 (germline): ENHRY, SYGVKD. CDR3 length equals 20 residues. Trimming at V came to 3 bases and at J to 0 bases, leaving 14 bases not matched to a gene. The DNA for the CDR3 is TGTGCCATCAGTGACGTGGGGACAGTTGTTAAAGGCTCCTATAATTCACCCCTCCACTTT. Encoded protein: CAISDVGTVVKGSYNSPLHF.

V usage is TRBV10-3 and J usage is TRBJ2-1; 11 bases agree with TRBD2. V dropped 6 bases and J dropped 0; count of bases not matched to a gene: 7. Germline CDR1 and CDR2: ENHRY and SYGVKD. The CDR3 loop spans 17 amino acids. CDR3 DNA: TGTGCCATCAGGGATATAGCGGGAGGGAGCTCCTACAATGAGCAGTTCTTC. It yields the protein CAIRDIAGGSSYNEQFF.

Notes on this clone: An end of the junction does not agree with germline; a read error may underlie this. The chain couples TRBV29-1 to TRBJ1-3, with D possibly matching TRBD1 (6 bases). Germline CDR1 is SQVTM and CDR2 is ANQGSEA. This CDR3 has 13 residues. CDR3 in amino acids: CSVEGQYGNTIYF. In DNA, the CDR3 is TGCAGCGTGGAAGGACAGTATGGAAACACCATATATTTT.

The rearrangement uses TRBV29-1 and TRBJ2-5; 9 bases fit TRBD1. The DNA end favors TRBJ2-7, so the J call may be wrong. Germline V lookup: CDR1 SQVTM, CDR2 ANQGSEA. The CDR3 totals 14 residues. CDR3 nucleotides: TGCAGCGGCGCCGTGGGACAGGGAGGATACGAGCAGTACTTC. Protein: CSGAVGQGGYEQYF.

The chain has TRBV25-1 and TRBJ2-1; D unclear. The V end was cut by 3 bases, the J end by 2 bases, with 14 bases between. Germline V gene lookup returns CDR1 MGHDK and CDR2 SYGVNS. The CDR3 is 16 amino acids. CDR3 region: CASSDLTTSPYNEQFF. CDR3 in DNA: TGTGCCAGCAGTGATCTTACTACCTCGCCCTACAATGAGCAGTTCTTC.

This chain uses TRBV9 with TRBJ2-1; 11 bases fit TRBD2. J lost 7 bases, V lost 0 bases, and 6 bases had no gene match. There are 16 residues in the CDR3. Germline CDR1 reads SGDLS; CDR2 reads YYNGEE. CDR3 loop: CASSVVAGGRGNEQFF. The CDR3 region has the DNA TGTGCCAGCAGCGTAGTAGCGGGAGGGAGGGGAAATGAGCAGTTCTTC.

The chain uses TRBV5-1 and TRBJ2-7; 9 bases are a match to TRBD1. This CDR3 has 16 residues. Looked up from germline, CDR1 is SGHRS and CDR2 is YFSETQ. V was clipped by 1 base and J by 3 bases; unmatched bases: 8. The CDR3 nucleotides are TGCGCCAGCAGCTTGACCTGGGACAGGGAACACTACGAGCAGTACTTC. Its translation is CASSLTWDREHYEQYF.

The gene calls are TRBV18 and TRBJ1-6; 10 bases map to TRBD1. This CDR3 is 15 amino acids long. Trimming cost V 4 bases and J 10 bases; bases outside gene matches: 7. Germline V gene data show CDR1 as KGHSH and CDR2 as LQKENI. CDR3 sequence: CASSHGQGGKSPLHF. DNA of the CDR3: TGTGCCAGCTCACACGGACAGGGGGGTAAATCACCCCTCCACTTT.

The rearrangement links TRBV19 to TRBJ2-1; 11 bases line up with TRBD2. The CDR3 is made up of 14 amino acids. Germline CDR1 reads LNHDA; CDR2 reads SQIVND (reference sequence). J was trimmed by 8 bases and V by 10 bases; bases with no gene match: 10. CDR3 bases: TGTGCCACCATAGCGGGAGGGGCTTTCGATGAGCAGTTCTTC. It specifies CATIAGGAFDEQFF.

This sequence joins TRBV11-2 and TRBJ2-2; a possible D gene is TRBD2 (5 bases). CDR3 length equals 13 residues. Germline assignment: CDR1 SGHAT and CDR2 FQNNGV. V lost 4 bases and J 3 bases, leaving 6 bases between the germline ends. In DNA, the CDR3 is TGTGCCAGCAGCTGGCGGGACACCGGGGAGCTGTTTTTT. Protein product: CASSWRDTGELFF. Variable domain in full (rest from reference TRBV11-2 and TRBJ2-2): EAGVAQSPRYKIIEKRQSVAFWCNPISGHATLYWYQQILGQGPKLLIQFQNNGVVDDSQLPKDRFSAERLKGVDSTLKIQPAKLEDSAVYLCASSWRDTGELFFGEGSRLTVL.

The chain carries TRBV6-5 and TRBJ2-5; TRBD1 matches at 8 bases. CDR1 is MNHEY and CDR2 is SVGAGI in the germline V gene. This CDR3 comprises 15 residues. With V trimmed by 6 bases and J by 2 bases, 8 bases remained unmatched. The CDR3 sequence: CASSPGQGPQETQYF. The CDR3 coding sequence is TGTGCCAGCAGCCCCGGACAGGGACCTCAAGAGACCCAGTACTTC.

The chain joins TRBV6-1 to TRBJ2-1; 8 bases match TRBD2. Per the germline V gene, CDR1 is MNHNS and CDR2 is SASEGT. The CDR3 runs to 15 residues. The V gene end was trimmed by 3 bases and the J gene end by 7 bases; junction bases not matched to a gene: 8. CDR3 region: CASSDYGRARNEQFF. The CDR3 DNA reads TGTGCCAGCAGTGACTACGGGAGGGCCAGGAATGAGCAGTTCTTC.

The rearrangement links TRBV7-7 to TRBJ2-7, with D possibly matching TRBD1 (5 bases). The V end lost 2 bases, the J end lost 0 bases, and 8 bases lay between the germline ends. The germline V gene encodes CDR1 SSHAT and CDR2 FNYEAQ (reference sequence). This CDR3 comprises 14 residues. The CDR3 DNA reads TGTGCCAGCAGCTTACGTCAGGGCTCCTACGAGCAGTACTTC. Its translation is CASSLRQGSYEQYF. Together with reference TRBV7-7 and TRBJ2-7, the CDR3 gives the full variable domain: GAGVSQSPRYKVTKRGQDVTLRCDPISSHATLYWYQQALGQGPEFLTYFNYEAQPDKSGLPSDRFSAERPEGSISTLTIQRTEQRDSAMYRCASSLRQGSYEQYFGPGTRLTVT.

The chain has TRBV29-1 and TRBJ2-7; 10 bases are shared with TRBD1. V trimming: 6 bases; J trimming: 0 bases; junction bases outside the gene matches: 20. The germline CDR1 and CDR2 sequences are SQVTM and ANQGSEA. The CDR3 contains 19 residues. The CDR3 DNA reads TGCAGCGTCGAAATTAGTCCCGGGACAGGGGACAACAACTCCTACGAGCAGTACTTC. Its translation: CSVEISPGTGDNNSYEQYF.

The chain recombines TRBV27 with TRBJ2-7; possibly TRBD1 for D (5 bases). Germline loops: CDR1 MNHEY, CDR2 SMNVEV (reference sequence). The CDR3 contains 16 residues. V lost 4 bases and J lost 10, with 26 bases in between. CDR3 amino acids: CASSYLQDHTSSVQYF. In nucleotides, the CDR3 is TGTGCCAGCAGTTATTTACAGGACCATACGAGCAGTGTACAGTACTTC.

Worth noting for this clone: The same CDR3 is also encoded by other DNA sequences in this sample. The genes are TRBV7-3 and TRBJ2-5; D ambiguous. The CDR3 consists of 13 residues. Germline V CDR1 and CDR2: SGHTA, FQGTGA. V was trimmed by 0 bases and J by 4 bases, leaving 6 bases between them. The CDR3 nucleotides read TGTGCCAGCAGCTTAACGAGGTCAGAGACCCAGTACTTC. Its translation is CASSLTRSETQYF.

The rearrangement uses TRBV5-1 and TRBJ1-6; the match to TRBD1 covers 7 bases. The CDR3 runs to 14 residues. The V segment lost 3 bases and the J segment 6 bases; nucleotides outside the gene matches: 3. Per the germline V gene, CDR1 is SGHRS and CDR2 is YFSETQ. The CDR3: CASSSGQVNSPLHF. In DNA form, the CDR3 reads TGCGCCAGCAGCTCTGGACAGGTTAATTCACCCCTCCACTTT.

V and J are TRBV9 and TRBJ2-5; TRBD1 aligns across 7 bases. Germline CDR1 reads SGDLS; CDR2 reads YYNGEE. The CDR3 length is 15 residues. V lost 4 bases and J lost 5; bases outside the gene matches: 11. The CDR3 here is CASSPGQAGGETQYF. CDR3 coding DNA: TGTGCCAGCAGCCCCGGACAGGCGGGTGGGGAGACCCAGTACTTC. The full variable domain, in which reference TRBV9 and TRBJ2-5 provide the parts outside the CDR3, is DSGVTQTPKHLITATGQRVTLRCSPRSGDLSVYWYQQSLDQGLQFLIQYYNGEERAKGNILERFSAQQFPDLHSELNLSSLELGDSALYFCASSPGQAGGETQYFGPGTRLLVL.

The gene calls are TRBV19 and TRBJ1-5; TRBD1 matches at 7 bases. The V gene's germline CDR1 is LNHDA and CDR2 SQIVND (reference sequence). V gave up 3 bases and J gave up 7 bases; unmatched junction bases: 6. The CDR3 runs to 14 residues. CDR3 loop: CASSIGQGGQPQHF. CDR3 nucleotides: TGTGCCAGTAGTATTGGGCAGGGGGGCCAGCCCCAGCATTTT.

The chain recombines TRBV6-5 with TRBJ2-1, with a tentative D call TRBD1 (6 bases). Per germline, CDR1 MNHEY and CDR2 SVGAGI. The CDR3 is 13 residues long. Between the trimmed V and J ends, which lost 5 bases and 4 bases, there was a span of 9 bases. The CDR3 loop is CASSRDTYNEQFF. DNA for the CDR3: TGTGCCAGCAGTCGGGACACTTACAATGAGCAGTTCTTC.

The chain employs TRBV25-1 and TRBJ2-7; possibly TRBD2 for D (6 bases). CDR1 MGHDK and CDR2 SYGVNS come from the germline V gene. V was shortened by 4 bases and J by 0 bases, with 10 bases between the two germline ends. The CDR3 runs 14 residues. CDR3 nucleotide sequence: TGTGCCAGCAGTGGGGTCGGGGGCTCCTACGAGCAGTACTTC. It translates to CASSGVGGSYEQYF.

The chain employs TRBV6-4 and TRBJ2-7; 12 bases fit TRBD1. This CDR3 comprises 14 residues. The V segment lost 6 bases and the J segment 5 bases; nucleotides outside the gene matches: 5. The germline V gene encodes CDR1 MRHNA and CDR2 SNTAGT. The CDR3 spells CASSAGTGGNEQYF. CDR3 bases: TGTGCCAGCAGCGCCGGGACAGGGGGCAACGAGCAGTACTTC.

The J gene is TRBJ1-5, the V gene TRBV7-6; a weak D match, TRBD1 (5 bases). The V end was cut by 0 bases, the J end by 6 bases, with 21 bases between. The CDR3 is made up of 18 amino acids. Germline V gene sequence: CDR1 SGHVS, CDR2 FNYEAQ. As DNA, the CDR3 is TGTGCCAGCAGCTTAGCAGCGGGTCGGAGGGAGCAGGGTCAGCCCCAGCATTTT. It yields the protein CASSLAAGRREQGQPQHF.

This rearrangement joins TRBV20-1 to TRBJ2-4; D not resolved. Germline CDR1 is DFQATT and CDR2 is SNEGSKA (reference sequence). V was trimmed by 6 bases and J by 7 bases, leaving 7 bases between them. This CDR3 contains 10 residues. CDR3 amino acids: CSARQNIQYF. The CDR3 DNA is TGCAGTGCCAGGCAGAACATTCAGTACTTC.

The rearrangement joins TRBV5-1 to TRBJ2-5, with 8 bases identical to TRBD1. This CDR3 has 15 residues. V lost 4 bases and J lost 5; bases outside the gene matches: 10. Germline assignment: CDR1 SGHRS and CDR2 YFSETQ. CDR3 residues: CASSLLDRELETQYF. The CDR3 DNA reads TGCGCCAGCAGCCTCCTGGACAGGGAGTTGGAGACCCAGTACTTC.

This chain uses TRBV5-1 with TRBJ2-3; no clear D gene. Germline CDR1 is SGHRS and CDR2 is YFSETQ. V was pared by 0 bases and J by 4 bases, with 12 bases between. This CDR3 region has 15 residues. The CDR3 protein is CASSLARQRPDTQYF. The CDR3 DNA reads TGCGCCAGCAGCTTGGCCCGGCAGAGGCCAGATACGCAGTATTTT.

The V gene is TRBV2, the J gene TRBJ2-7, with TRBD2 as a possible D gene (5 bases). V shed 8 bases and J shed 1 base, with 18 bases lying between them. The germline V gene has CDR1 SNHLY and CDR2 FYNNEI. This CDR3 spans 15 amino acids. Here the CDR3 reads CASLIPDGESYEQYF. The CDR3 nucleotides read TGTGCCAGCTTAATTCCCGACGGGGAATCCTACGAGCAGTACTTC.

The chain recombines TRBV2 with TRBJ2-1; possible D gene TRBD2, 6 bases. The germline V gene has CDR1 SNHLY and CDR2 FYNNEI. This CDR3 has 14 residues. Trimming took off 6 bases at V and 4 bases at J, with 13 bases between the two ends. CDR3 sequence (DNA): TGTGCCAGCAGCAATGGGGGGTTATACAATGAGCAGTTCTTC. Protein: CASSNGGLYNEQFF.

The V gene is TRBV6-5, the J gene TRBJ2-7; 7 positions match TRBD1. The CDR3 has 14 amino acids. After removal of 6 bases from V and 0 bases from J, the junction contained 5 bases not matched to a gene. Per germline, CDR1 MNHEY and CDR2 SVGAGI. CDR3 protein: CASSIGQVSYEQYF. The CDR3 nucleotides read TGTGCCAGCAGCATCGGACAGGTCTCCTACGAGCAGTACTTC.

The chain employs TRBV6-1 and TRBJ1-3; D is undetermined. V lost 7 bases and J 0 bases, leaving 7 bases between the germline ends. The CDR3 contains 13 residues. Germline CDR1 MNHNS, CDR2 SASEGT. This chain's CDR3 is CASTRSSGNTIYF. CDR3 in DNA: TGTGCCAGCACTCGGAGCTCTGGAAACACCATATATTTT.